Here is one T cell receptor beta chain with its context. TCRdb's copy holds only in-frame clones and misses some; the assay was immunoSEQ multiplex PCR. Here the sample spans more than 90,000 clones, over 85% being singletons. This record comes from a study of cytomegalovirus exposure and HLA in healthy donors. This CDR3 has 16 amino acids. V was cut by 0 bases and J by 7 bases, with 16 bases left in between. Looked up from germline, CDR1 is SGHRS and CDR2 is YFSETQ. J is TRBJ2-2 and V is TRBV5-1; TRBD1 might be the D (6 bases). The TCR comes from a woman under 40 in good health and CMV-seropositive. Sequencing input: PBMCs. CDR3 bases: TGCGCCAGCAGCTTGGTGCAGGGGCGCGGAAGCGGGGAGCTGTTTTTT. This codes for CASSLVQGRGSGELFF.